This T cell receptor beta chain was documented in a study of blood T cell repertoires in COVID-19. Looked up from germline, CDR1 is GTSNPN and CDR2 is SVGIG (reference sequence). V lost 2 bases and J lost 4, with 9 bases in between. CDR3 length: 13 amino acids. Assay: immunoSEQ multiplex PCR; the TCRdb copy retains only in-frame clones and omits some. The sample yields about 220,000 clones, under 90% seen once. This TCR derives from a woman aged 55-70 years who had recovered from COVID-19. The source material was peripheral blood. The chain carries TRBV30 and TRBJ1-5; no firm D call. The CDR3 bases are TGTGCCTGGAGTTTAACATTGAATCAGCCCCAGCATTTT. Encoded protein: CAWSLTLNQPQHF.